This entry is about one TCR beta chain. The table came from immunoSEQ multiplex PCR; TCRdb's copy has only in-frame clones and leaves some out. In the table there are 300,000 to 350,000 clones, over 75% of which are singletons. The ends lost 1 base at V and 3 bases at J; junction bases unmatched: 9. Germline V lookup: CDR1 SGHVS, CDR2 FNYEAQ. This CDR3 spans 16 amino acids. This entry is derived from a study of blood T cell repertoires in COVID-19. Specimen: PBMCs or T cells enriched from blood (not recorded which). This receptor was obtained from a young man who had recovered from COVID-19. J is TRBJ2-7 and V is TRBV7-6; 7 nucleotides align to TRBD2. The CDR3 DNA sequence: TGTGCCAGCAGCTTAGGTTCCGGGACTACAGACTACGAGCAGTACTTC. As protein: CASSLGSGTTDYEQYF.